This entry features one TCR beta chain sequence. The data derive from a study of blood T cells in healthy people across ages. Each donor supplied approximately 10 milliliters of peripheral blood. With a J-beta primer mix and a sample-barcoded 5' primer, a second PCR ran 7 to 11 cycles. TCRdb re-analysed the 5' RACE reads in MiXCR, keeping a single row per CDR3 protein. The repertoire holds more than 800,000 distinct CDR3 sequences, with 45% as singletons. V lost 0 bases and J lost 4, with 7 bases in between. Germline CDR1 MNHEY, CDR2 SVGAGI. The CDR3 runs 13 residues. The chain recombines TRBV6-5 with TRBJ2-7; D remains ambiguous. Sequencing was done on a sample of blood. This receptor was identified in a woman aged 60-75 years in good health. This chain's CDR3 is CASSYSAGYEQYF. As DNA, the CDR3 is TGTGCCAGCAGTTACTCGGCCGGATACGAGCAGTACTTC.